The rows below give T cell receptor beta chains drawn from one sample of a study of blood T cell repertoires in COVID-19. Here immunoSEQ multiplex PCR was the method, and the copy in TCRdb shows in-frame clones only, minus some. In the table there are about 100,000 clones, 75% to 95% of which are singletons. The sequenced sample consisted of peripheral blood. These receptors came from a human donor in a cohort sampled during active COVID-19. CDR3s include the opening cysteine and the closing phenylalanine or tryptophan. Fields, in order: J gene, D gene, V gene, clone size, CDR3 DNA, CDR3 protein. D genes are given only for firm matches. For some rows the clone size is stated as once, few or many, or as a class when expanded; others skip it.

TRBJ1-1,.,TRBV3-1/TRBV3-2,.,TGTGCCAGCAGCCTCCCATCGGCAGGGAGGGGGGAGAGTGAAGCTTTCTTT,CASSLPSAGRGESEAFF
TRBJ1-1,.,TRBV4-2,.,TGTGCCAGCAGCCAAGAAGCACAGATGAACACTGAAGCTTTCTTT,CASSQEAQMNTEAFF
TRBJ1-2,TRBD1,TRBV4-2,.,TGTGCCAGCAGCCGGGGAGGACAGGAGGCCTATGGCTACACCTTC,CASSRGGQEAYGYTF
TRBJ2-7,TRBD1,TRBV28,.,TGTGCCAGCATGGGACAGGGGTACGAGCAGTACTTC,CASMGQGYEQYF
TRBJ1-3,TRBD1,TRBV14,.,TGTGCCAGCAGCCCAAATCCGGGACAGGAGCGAAACACCATATATTTT,CASSPNPGQERNTIYF
TRBJ2-1,TRBD2,TRBV4-3,.,TGCGCCAGCAGCCAAGCGCCAGCGGGAGCGGGACTCAATGAGCAGTTCTTC,CASSQAPAGAGLNEQFF
TRBJ2-1,.,TRBV5-6,once,TGTGCCAGCAGCTTGAACGGAGAACCGTCTTACAATGAGCAGTTCTTC,CASSLNGEPSYNEQFF
TRBJ2-3,TRBD2,TRBV19,.,TGTGCCAGTAGTATAGACAGCGGGGAGTGGACAGATACGCAGTATTTT,CASSIDSGEWTDTQYF
TRBJ2-2,TRBD2,TRBV7-6,.,TGTGCCAGCAGCTTCCCCGGGGGGGGCCCCTCTGCGAACACCGGGGAGCTGTTTTTT,CASSFPGGGPSANTGELFF
TRBJ2-2,TRBD2,TRBV6-2/TRBV6-3,.,TGTGCCAGCAGTCCACCACTAGCGGGGGGCATTAACACCGGGGAGCTGTTTTTT,CASSPPLAGGINTGELFF
TRBJ2-3,TRBD2,TRBV15,.,TGTGCCACCAGCAGAGGGCAATCTTATAGCGGGGGGAACACAGATACGCAGTATTTT,CATSRGQSYSGGNTDTQYF
TRBJ2-1,.,TRBV6-5,.,TGTGCCAGCAGGGTGAGACAGGTCTACAATGAGCAGTTCTTC,CASRVRQVYNEQFF
TRBJ2-7,.,TRBV28,.,TGTGCCAGCTTCGAAGAGAATGGTTCCTACGAGCAGTACTTC,CASFEENGSYEQYF
TRBJ2-7,.,TRBV5-4,once,TGTGCCAGCAGCCCCGACAGTGCCTCCTACGAGCAGTACTTC,CASSPDSASYEQYF
TRBJ2-7,TRBD1,TRBV18,.,TGTGCCAGCTCACCCCCGGGACAGAGCTCCTACGAGCAGTACTTC,CASSPPGQSSYEQYF
TRBJ2-5,TRBD2,TRBV24-1,.,TGTGCCACCAGTGACAACCTAATAGCGGGAGTGGCGGAGACCCAGTACTTC,CATSDNLIAGVAETQYF
TRBJ1-1,.,TRBV11-2,.,TGTGCCAGCAGCTCGGTGAACACTGAAGCTTTCTTT,CASSSVNTEAFF
TRBJ1-1,.,TRBV5-1,.,TGCGCCAGCAGCGCCCTTCGATCGGGGGACACTGAAGCTTTCTTT,CASSALRSGDTEAFF
TRBJ1-2,.,TRBV19,.,TGTGCCAGTAGTATTGGGGCAAATGGCTACACCTTC,CASSIGANGYTF
TRBJ2-1,TRBD2,TRBV11-2,.,TGTGCCAGCAGCTTACGAGCAGCGGGGGATAATGAGCAGTTCTTC,CASSLRAAGDNEQFF
TRBJ2-2,TRBD2,TRBV14,.,TGTGCCAGCAGCCACCCCCGGACTAGCGGGAGAGACACCGGGGAGCTGTTTTTT,CASSHPRTSGRDTGELFF
TRBJ2-2,.,TRBV5-6,.,TGTGCCAGCAGCTTGGTCCGGTACACCGGGGAGCTGTTTTTT,CASSLVRYTGELFF
TRBJ1-2,TRBD1,TRBV5-5,.,TGTGCCAGCAGCTTGGAGGGGGCATATGGCTACACCTTC,CASSLEGAYGYTF
TRBJ2-7,.,TRBV11-2,.,TGTGCCAGCAGCTTAGTTCCGGGAGAGCAGTACTTC,CASSLVPGEQYF
TRBJ2-7,TRBD2,TRBV4-3,.,TGCGCCAGCAGCCAAGCCCTAGCGGGAGTTGAGCAGTACTTC,CASSQALAGVEQYF
TRBJ1-1,.,TRBV19,.,TGTGCCAGTAGTCCCCAGGGTGTTGGGACTGAAGCTTTCTTT,CASSPQGVGTEAFF
TRBJ2-2,TRBD1,TRBV6-4,.,TGTGCCAGCAGTATGACAGGGGGCACCGGGGAGCTGTTTTTT,CASSMTGGTGELFF
TRBJ2-7,TRBD1,TRBV4-1,.,TGCGCCAGCAGCCACGGCAGGGGGCTCGACGAGCAGTACTTC,CASSHGRGLDEQYF
TRBJ2-5,.,TRBV30,.,TGTGCCTGGAGTGGGCTCGGATCCGTTCCAGGGGAGACCCAGTACTTC,CAWSGLGSVPGETQYF
TRBJ1-1,.,TRBV12-3/TRBV12-4,once,TGTGCCAGCAGTCTAATGAACACTGAAGCTTTCTTT,CASSLMNTEAFF
TRBJ2-3,.,TRBV29-1,.,TGCAGCGTCGCCTCGGACAGCACTAGCACAGATACGCAGTATTTT,CSVASDSTSTDTQYF
TRBJ1-2,.,TRBV29-1,.,TGCAGCGTGTCCGAACAGATGAACTATGGCTACACCTTC,CSVSEQMNYGYTF
TRBJ2-7,.,TRBV13,.,TGTGCCAGCGGAGGCAGAACCTACGAGCAGTACTTC,CASGGRTYEQYF
TRBJ2-7,.,TRBV6-2/TRBV6-3,.,TGTGCCAGCAGTTACTGGGACTCTCTCCGAATGGGGCAGTACTTC,CASSYWDSLRMGQYF
TRBJ1-1,.,TRBV5-1,once,TGCGCCAGCAGCTTATCTTCAGGGACTGAAGCTTTCTTT,CASSLSSGTEAFF
TRBJ1-5,TRBD1,TRBV14,.,TGTGCCAGCAGCCTGACAGGGGCCAATCAGCCCCAGCATTTT,CASSLTGANQPQHF
TRBJ1-2,TRBD1,TRBV27,once,TGTGCCAGCAGTTTAGGAGGACAGGGGGCGCGATACTATGGCTACACCTTC,CASSLGGQGARYYGYTF
TRBJ2-7,.,TRBV9,.,TGTGCCAGCAGCGTAGGATCCGGCGGCTACGAGCAGTACTTC,CASSVGSGGYEQYF
TRBJ1-2,.,TRBV4-3,.,TGCGCCAGCAGCCAAGATCCGGTCCGCGGCAGCTACTATGGCTACACCTTC,CASSQDPVRGSYYGYTF
TRBJ1-5,.,TRBV27,few,TGTGCCAGCAGTTTAACGTCCATGGCTAATCAGCCCCAGCATTTT,CASSLTSMANQPQHF
TRBJ2-2,.,TRBV9,.,TGTGCCAGCAGTTCATCCGGGGAGCTGTTTTTT,CASSSSGELFF
TRBJ2-5,.,TRBV1,once,TGCACCAGCAGCCAAGATTTCCTAGCGGGAGAGACCCAGTACTTC,CTSSQDFLAGETQYF
TRBJ1-2,.,TRBV7-9,.,TGTGCCAGCAGCTTAACTCAGGGTGATGGCTACACCTTC,CASSLTQGDGYTF
TRBJ1-5,TRBD1,TRBV7-6,.,TGTGCCAGCAGCTTGGGACAGGGGACGAATCAGCCCCAGCATTTT,CASSLGQGTNQPQHF
TRBJ2-1,.,TRBV7-2,.,TGTGCCAGCAGATCGAGGGGGGAGCAGTTCTTC,CASRSRGEQFF
TRBJ1-2,.,TRBV7-8,.,TGTGCCAGCAGCCCCGACAGTCGGTATGGCTACACCTTC,CASSPDSRYGYTF
TRBJ2-7,TRBD1,TRBV7-9,.,TGTGCCAGCAGCCCGGGGACAGGGGATTACGAGCAGTACTTC,CASSPGTGDYEQYF
TRBJ2-1,TRBD1,TRBV2,.,TGTGCCAGCAGTAAAGGGACAGGGAAGGATGAGCAGTTCTTC,CASSKGTGKDEQFF
TRBJ2-5,TRBD1,TRBV20-1,.,TGCAGTGCTAGTATCCACAGGGGACCTGTGGAGACCCAGTACTTC,CSASIHRGPVETQYF
TRBJ2-5,.,TRBV19,.,TGTGCCAGTAGTATTGTCGGGAGCGAGACCCAGTACTTC,CASSIVGSETQYF
TRBJ1-3,.,TRBV6-5,.,TGTGCCACCGCGCCGAACCAACTTTCTGGAAACACCATATATTTT,CATAPNQLSGNTIYF
TRBJ2-5,.,TRBV5-4,.,TGTGCCAGCAGCCCCGGACAGATTCAAGAGACCCAGTACTTC,CASSPGQIQETQYF
TRBJ1-1,.,TRBV6-5,.,TGTGCCAGCAGTTACTCGATAGGGGCAGCGAGGACTGAAGCTTTCTTT,CASSYSIGAARTEAFF
TRBJ2-7,TRBD2,TRBV19,.,TGTGCCAGTAGTAAGACCCGAACTAGCGGGAGCTACGAGCAGTACTTC,CASSKTRTSGSYEQYF
TRBJ2-2,TRBD2,TRBV4-2,.,TGTGCCAGCAGCCAAGTGGCGGGGGGTCAGGGCGGGGAGCTGTTTTTT,CASSQVAGGQGGELFF
TRBJ1-6,.,TRBV5-4,.,TGTGCCAGCACCCTAACCCGTAATTCACCCCTCCACTTT,CASTLTRNSPLHF
TRBJ2-2,.,TRBV9,.,TGTGCCAGCAGCCTCCGAGGAACTATTTCGAACACCGGGGAGCTGTTTTTT,CASSLRGTISNTGELFF
TRBJ2-3,TRBD2,TRBV2,.,TGTGCCAGCAGCGTTTCACTAGCGGGGAACTTATTCACAGATACGCAGTATTTT,CASSVSLAGNLFTDTQYF
TRBJ2-5,.,TRBV19,.,TGTGCCAGTAGTATAGGGGGCCGAGAGACCCAGTACTTC,CASSIGGRETQYF
TRBJ2-7,TRBD1,TRBV29-1,.,TGCAGCGTTGTTCTTCAGGGGGTCGCCTCCTACGAGCAGTACTTC,CSVVLQGVASYEQYF